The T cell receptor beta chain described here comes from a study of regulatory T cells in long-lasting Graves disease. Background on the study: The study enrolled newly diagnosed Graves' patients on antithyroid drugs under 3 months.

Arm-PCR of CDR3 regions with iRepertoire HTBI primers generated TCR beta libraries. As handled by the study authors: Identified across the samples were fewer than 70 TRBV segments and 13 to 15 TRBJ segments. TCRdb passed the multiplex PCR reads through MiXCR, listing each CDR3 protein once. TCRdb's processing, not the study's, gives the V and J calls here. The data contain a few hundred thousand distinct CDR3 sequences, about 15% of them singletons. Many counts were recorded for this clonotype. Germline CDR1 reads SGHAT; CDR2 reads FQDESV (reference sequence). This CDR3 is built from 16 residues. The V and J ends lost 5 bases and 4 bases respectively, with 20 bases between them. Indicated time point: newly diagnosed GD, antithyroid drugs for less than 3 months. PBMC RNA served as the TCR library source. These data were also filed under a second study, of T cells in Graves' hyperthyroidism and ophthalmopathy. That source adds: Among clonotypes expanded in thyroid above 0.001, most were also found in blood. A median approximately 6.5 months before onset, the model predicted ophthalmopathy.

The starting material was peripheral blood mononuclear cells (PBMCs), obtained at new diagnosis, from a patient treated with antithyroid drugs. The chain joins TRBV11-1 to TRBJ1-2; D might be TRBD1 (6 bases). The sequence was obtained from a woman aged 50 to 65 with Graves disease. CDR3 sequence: CASSGAGQQQFYGYTF. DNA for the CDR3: TGTGCCAGCAGCGGAGCAGGACAGCAGCAGTTCTATGGCTACACCTTC.